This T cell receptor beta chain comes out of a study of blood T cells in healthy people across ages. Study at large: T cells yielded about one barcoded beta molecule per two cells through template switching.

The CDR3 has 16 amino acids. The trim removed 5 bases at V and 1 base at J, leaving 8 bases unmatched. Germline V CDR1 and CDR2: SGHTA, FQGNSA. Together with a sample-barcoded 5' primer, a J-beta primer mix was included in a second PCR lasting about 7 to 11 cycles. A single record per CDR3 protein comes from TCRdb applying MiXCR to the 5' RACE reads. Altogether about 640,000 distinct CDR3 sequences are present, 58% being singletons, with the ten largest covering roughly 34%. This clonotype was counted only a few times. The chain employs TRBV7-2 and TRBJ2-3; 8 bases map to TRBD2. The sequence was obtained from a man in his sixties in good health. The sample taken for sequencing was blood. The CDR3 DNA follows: TGTGCCAGCAGCCCGCTCGGGGGGGCCGGCACAGATACGCAGTATTTT. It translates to CASSPLGGAGTDTQYF.